The 20 T cell receptor beta chains in this list originate from one sample, sequenced in a study of regulatory T cells in long-lasting Graves disease. In building TCR beta libraries, iRepertoire HTBI primers were used together with Arm-PCR of CDR3 regions. TCRdb re-called the multiplex PCR reads through MiXCR, storing one row per CDR3 protein. The sample records roughly 610,000 distinct CDR3 sequences, roughly 15% being singletons. Time point in this sample: newly diagnosed GD, antithyroid drugs for less than 3 months. PBMC-extracted RNA yielded the TCR library. The same sample was also used in a study of T cells in Graves' hyperthyroidism and ophthalmopathy.

The sequenced sample was peripheral blood mononuclear cells (PBMCs), obtained at new diagnosis, from a patient treated with antithyroid drugs. The source of these receptors is a woman in her thirties with Graves disease.

This clonotype has ten or more counts. This chain uses TRBV27 with TRBJ1-5, with TRBD1 as a possible D gene (5 bases). V lost 3 bases, J lost 5 bases, and 8 bases lay in between. CDR3 size: 13 residues. Germline V gene data show CDR1 as MNHEY and CDR2 as SMNVEV (reference sequence). The CDR3 is CASSFSGYQPQHF. CDR3 sequence (DNA): TGTGCCAGCAGTTTTTCAGGGTATCAGCCCCAGCATTTT.

The rearrangement joins TRBV7-6 to TRBJ2-1, with D possibly being TRBD2 (6 bases). Trimming pared 5 bases from V and 7 bases from J, leaving 18 bases between. Looked up from germline, CDR1 is SGHVS and CDR2 is FNYEAQ. This CDR3 has 15 residues. The CDR3 bases are TGTGCCAGCAGCCGGAACCCGGGACTGGAGAATGAGCAGTTCTTC. Encoded protein: CASSRNPGLENEQFF.

The chain recombines TRBV10-1 with TRBJ2-3; perhaps TRBD2 as D (5 bases). Germline-derived CDR1 and CDR2 are WNHNN and SYGVQD (reference sequence). V dropped 3 bases and J dropped 5 bases, with 6 bases sitting between them. The CDR3 has 12 residues. CDR3 DNA sequence: TGCGCCAGCAGTGATCGGGGAGATACGCAGTATTTT. Its protein is CASSDRGDTQYF.

CDR3: CASSPGTSGSVSTDTQYF. DNA of the CDR3: TGTGCCAGCAGCCCCGGGACTAGCGGGAGCGTGAGCACAGATACGCAGTATTTT. The V gene is TRBV9, the J gene TRBJ2-3; 14 bases map to TRBD2. This CDR3 region has 18 residues. In germline, CDR1 is SGDLS, CDR2 YYNGEE. V gave up 4 bases and J gave up 0 bases; unmatched junction bases: 7.

This clonotype was found a few times. The rearrangement joins TRBV28 to TRBJ2-1, with 12 bases fitting TRBD1. Trimming cost V 3 bases and J 10 bases; bases outside gene matches: 10. CDR1 is MDHEN, CDR2 SYDVKM, per germline. This CDR3 contains 16 residues. The CDR3: CASSFQLGQGAREQFF. The CDR3 DNA is TGTGCCAGCAGTTTTCAGCTGGGACAGGGGGCTAGGGAGCAGTTCTTC.

This clonotype was observed a handful of times. This chain joins TRBV10-1 and TRBJ2-7; the match to TRBD1 covers 10 bases. CDR3 length: 14 amino acids. After removal of 5 bases from V and 5 bases from J, the junction contained 6 bases not matched to a gene. Germline lookup yields CDR1 WNHNN and CDR2 SYGVQD (reference sequence). CDR3 sequence: CASSTGTGDHEQYF. Written as DNA, the CDR3 is TGCGCCAGCAGTACCGGGACAGGGGATCACGAGCAGTACTTC.

The V gene is TRBV20-1, the J gene TRBJ2-5, with D possibly being TRBD1 or TRBD2 (5 bases each). This CDR3 has 15 residues. Trimming removed 3 bases at V and 3 bases at J, with 17 bases between. Per the germline V gene, CDR1 is DFQATT and CDR2 is SNEGSKA (reference sequence). The CDR3 nucleotides read TGCAGTGCTAGTCCGTCGCAGGGAGAGAAAGAGACCCAGTACTTC. Translated: CSASPSQGEKETQYF.

This clonotype was observed at least ten times. The chain recombines TRBV9 with TRBJ1-1; D perhaps matches TRBD1 (5 bases). Germline CDR1 is SGDLS and CDR2 is YYNGEE. Trimming left V 4 bases short and J 0 bases short, with 10 bases between. The CDR3 extends over 14 amino acids. This CDR3 reads CASSRGTLNTEAFF. The DNA of the CDR3 is TGTGCCAGCAGCAGAGGGACCTTGAACACTGAAGCTTTCTTT.

This chain links TRBV7-3 with TRBJ2-1, with TRBD2 identical over 10 bases. This CDR3 spans 16 amino acids. Germline V gene lookup returns CDR1 SGHTA and CDR2 FQGTGA. Trimming took 5 bases from V and 9 from J; bases not matched to a gene: 13. Written as DNA, the CDR3 is TGTGCCAGCAGCAAGCTAGCGGGAGAGACCGCCGGTGAGCAGTTCTTC. Its protein is CASSKLAGETAGEQFF.

This clonotype was counted only a few times. The chain uses TRBV18 and TRBJ2-7; no firm D call. The germline CDR1 and CDR2 sequences are KGHSH and LQKENI. The V and J ends lost 5 bases and 3 bases respectively, with 11 bases between them. This CDR3 comprises 13 residues. The CDR3 coding sequence is TGTGCCAGCTCAGATGGCGGCAACTACGAGCAGTACTTC. Translation gives CASSDGGNYEQYF.

V is TRBV19 and J is TRBJ2-4; possibly TRBD2 for D (6 bases). Trimming took off 7 bases at V and 3 bases at J, with 16 bases between the two ends. The CDR3 extends over 15 amino acids. Per the germline V gene, CDR1 is LNHDA and CDR2 is SQIVND (reference sequence). CDR3 sequence: CASNLRDSGKNIQYF. The CDR3 DNA sequence: TGTGCCAGTAATTTGCGGGACTCAGGCAAAAACATTCAGTACTTC.

Details on this clonotype: A read error is the likely source, as a far larger clone sits one nucleotide away. The chain is built from TRBV11-2 and TRBJ2-3; the D is unclear. CDR3 size: 15 residues. CDR1 is SGHAT and CDR2 is FQNNGV in the germline V gene. The CDR3 here is CASSFGRRLQETRYF. The CDR3 region has the DNA TGTGCCAGCAGCTTTGGACGCCGACTTCAAGAGACCCGGTACTTC.

This clonotype was seen more than once but under ten times. The chain carries TRBV6-2 or TRBV6-3 and TRBJ2-2; D unresolved. This CDR3 has 12 residues. The ends were cut back, 0 bases at V and 6 bases at J, with 2 bases in the middle. CDR1 MNHEY and CDR2 SVGEGT come from the germline V gene. In DNA, the CDR3 is TGTGCCAGCAGTTACTCGGCCGGGGAGCTGTTTTTT. It is translated as CASSYSAGELFF.

This clonotype was seen at least ten times. The chain couples TRBV11-2 to TRBJ2-7, with 13 bases that match TRBD2. This CDR3 is built from 15 residues. Germline lookup yields CDR1 SGHAT and CDR2 FQNNGV. Germline trimming cut 4 bases from V and 5 bases from J; bases unmatched to any gene: 5. The CDR3 loop is CASSSGLAGFDEQYF. The CDR3 DNA follows: TGTGCCAGCAGCTCGGGACTAGCGGGATTCGACGAGCAGTACTTC.

The V gene is TRBV4-1, the J gene TRBJ2-1, with 9 nucleotides matching TRBD1. Germline V gene sequence: CDR1 MGHRA, CDR2 YSYEKL. This CDR3 spans 17 amino acids. With 0 bases clipped from V and 7 bases from J, the junction kept 10 bases outside the gene matches. CDR3 DNA: TGCGCCAGCAGCCAAGACCCCGGGACAGGGATCATTAATGAGCAGTTCTTC. Translating it yields CASSQDPGTGIINEQFF.

In its sample, this clonotype was seen many times. The rearrangement links TRBV6-1 to TRBJ1-5; 8 nucleotides line up with TRBD1. Germline CDR1 is MNHNS and CDR2 is SASEGT. V dropped 6 bases and J dropped 0; count of bases not matched to a gene: 7. This CDR3 is built from 16 residues. In DNA, the CDR3 is TGTGCCAGCAGGGACAGGGAAGTTTATAGCAATCAGCCCCAGCATTTT. This sequence encodes CASRDREVYSNQPQHF.

A few counts support this clonotype. The chain couples TRBV20-1 to TRBJ1-1; the D gene is possibly TRBD1 (5 bases). CDR1 and CDR2 (germline): DFQATT, SNEGSKA (reference sequence). Trimming left V 3 bases short and J 0 bases short, with 14 bases between. The CDR3 has 15 amino acids. The CDR3 protein is CSARIREDMNTEAFF. In DNA, the CDR3 is TGCAGTGCTAGGATCAGGGAGGACATGAACACTGAAGCTTTCTTT.

This clonotype was detected only a few times. In DNA, the CDR3 is TGTGCCAGTGGAGATCGGGGAGGAGAGAAACTGTTTTTT. It is translated as CASGDRGGEKLFF. V is TRBV19 and J is TRBJ1-4; D is ambiguous. Trimming pared 8 bases from V and 11 bases from J, leaving 18 bases between. The CDR3 length is 13 residues. Germline V gene sequence: CDR1 LNHDA, CDR2 SQIVND (reference sequence).

This clonotype was seen repeatedly, ten times or more. The chain couples TRBV6-1 to TRBJ2-7, with TRBD2 matching over 8 bases. The CDR3 is made up of 16 amino acids. Germline CDR1 reads MNHNS; CDR2 reads SASEGT. V shed 3 bases and J 0 bases; nucleotides not matched to a gene: 7. CDR3 sequence: CASSEGRLANSYEQYF. The CDR3 DNA follows: TGTGCCAGCAGTGAGGGGCGACTAGCGAACTCCTACGAGCAGTACTTC.

This clonotype has at least ten counts. As DNA, the CDR3 is TGTGCCAGTAGTATAGATCGGATGATCCAGCATTTT. Its protein product is CASSIDRMIQHF. V gene TRBV19 combines with J gene TRBJ1-5; D gene uncertain. Germline assignment: CDR1 LNHDA and CDR2 SQIVND (reference sequence). Between the trimmed V and J ends, which lost 0 bases and 12 bases, there was a span of 9 bases. The CDR3 sequence is 12 residues long.